Shown below are 21 T cell receptor beta chains from a single sample sequenced in a study of blood T cells in healthy people across ages. Next came a second PCR, run for roughly 6 to 11 cycles, which used a sample-barcoded 5' primer along with a J-beta primer mix. TCRdb analysed the 5' RACE reads with MiXCR anew, one entry per CDR3 protein. The sample comprises roughly 1,100,000 distinct CDR3 sequences, roughly a quarter of which are singletons, and about 0.8% rests with the top ten. This same sample was also part of a study on T cells of mothers and their children.

The sample taken for sequencing was blood. The receptors were sampled from a girl aged 2 to 9 in good health.

This chain links TRBV9 with TRBJ2-5; the match to TRBD2 covers 13 bases. TRBJ2-1 matches the DNA end more closely, so the J call is doubtful. The CDR3 extends over 13 amino acids. The germline V gene encodes CDR1 SGDLS and CDR2 YYNGEE. The CDR3 nucleotides are TGTGCCAGCAGCGTGGGACTAGCGGGGAGGCAGTTCTTC. It specifies CASSVGLAGRQFF.

A word on this clonotype: At one end the junction does not follow the germline gene, possibly because of a read error. The gene calls are TRBV18 and TRBJ2-7, with 9 bases matching TRBD2. The CDR3 covers 14 residues. Germline V CDR1 and CDR2: KGHSH, LQKENI. CDR3 nucleotide sequence: TGCGCCAGCTCGCCTCTAGCGGGACGTAACGAGCAGTACTTC. Residues: CASSPLAGRNEQYF.

The chain couples TRBV29-1 to TRBJ2-4; maybe TRBD1 (6 bases). Germline CDR1 is SQVTM and CDR2 is ANQGSEA. Trimming removed 7 bases at V and 1 base at J, with 8 bases between. CDR3 length: 12 residues. The CDR3 sequence: CSGGQAKNIQYF. CDR3 nucleotides: TGCAGCGGAGGACAGGCCAAAAACATTCAGTACTTC.

This clonotype has just a few counts. The chain combines TRBV12-5 with TRBJ2-5; the D is unclear. V dropped 6 bases and J dropped 7 bases, with 9 bases sitting between them. The CDR3 length is 11 residues. Germline V lookup: CDR1 LGHNT, CDR2 FRNRAP. CDR3 sequence: CASGTYGTQYF. The CDR3, as DNA: TGTGCTAGTGGCACTTATGGGACCCAGTACTTC.

The chain joins TRBV10-3 to TRBJ1-2; weak D call: TRBD1 (6 bases). Trimming took 9 bases from V and 0 from J, leaving 20 bases between them. CDR3 length equals 16 residues. Germline V gives CDR1 ENHRY, CDR2 SYGVKD. For the CDR3, the DNA is TGTGCCATAAAAAAGAATGAGAACAGGGCTAACTATGGCTACACCTTC. It translates to CAIKKNENRANYGYTF.

This clonotype is a singleton in its sample. The chain is built from TRBV6-5 and TRBJ1-2, with 8 bases lining up with TRBD1. This CDR3 contains 15 residues. V lost 3 bases to trimming and J lost 9 bases; unmatched junction nucleotides: 12. In germline, CDR1 is MNHEY, CDR2 SVGAGI. The DNA for the CDR3 is TGTGCCAGCAGTTATGCATGGACAGGGCGTACATGCTACACCTTC. Protein: CASSYAWTGRTCYTF.

This clonotype was recorded a few times. The chain is built from TRBV7-2 and TRBJ2-5; 9 positions match TRBD1. The J call is doubtful: the DNA matches TRBJ2-7 better. Germline CDR1 and CDR2: SGHTA and FQGNSA. The length of the CDR3 is 13 residues. The CDR3 bases are TGTGCCAGCAGCCAACAGGGGGCGGGCGAGCAGTACTTC. Protein: CASSQQGAGEQYF.

This clonotype appeared a few times. V gene TRBV28 combines with J gene TRBJ2-2; no clear D. CDR1 is MDHEN and CDR2 is SYDVKM in the germline V gene. The ends were cut back, 3 bases at V and 8 bases at J, with 16 bases in the middle. The CDR3 spans 15 residues. DNA of the CDR3: TGTGCCAGCAGTTTTGGTCCGACGGTAGGAGGGGAGCTGTTTTTT. Translation: CASSFGPTVGGELFF.

This clonotype was seen only once. V usage is TRBV29-1 and J usage is TRBJ1-1; D uncertain. This CDR3 has 12 residues. Trimming removed 8 bases from V and 0 bases from J, with 10 bases in between. In germline, CDR1 is SQVTM, CDR2 ANQGSEA. CDR3 sequence reads: CSPIDLNTEAFF. In DNA, the CDR3 is TGCAGCCCCATTGACCTGAACACTGAAGCTTTCTTT.

The sample holds a few counts of this clonotype. The gene calls are TRBV4-3 and TRBJ2-3; no clear D gene. Germline values: CDR1 LGHNA, CDR2 YSLEER. V lost 2 bases to trimming and J lost 3 bases, with 6 bases between them. The CDR3 spans 13 residues. In DNA, the CDR3 is TGCGCCAGCAGCCAATTGGTGACAGATACGCAGTATTTT. The encoded protein is CASSQLVTDTQYF.

In its sample, this clonotype was seen a few times. A much bigger clone sits one base away, suggesting this may be a read error. The chain is built from TRBV7-9 and TRBJ1-3, with unresolved D. Germline lookup yields CDR1 SEHNR and CDR2 FQNEAQ (reference sequence). The CDR3 consists of 12 residues. Here the CDR3 reads CASSLEGSTIYF. In DNA, the CDR3 is TGTGCCAGCAGCTTAGAGGGAAGCACCATATATTTT.

The V call is TRBV6-5, the J call TRBJ1-5; no definite D call. Looked up from germline, CDR1 is MNHEY and CDR2 is SVGAGI. V lost 6 bases to trimming and J lost 4 bases, with 16 bases between them. This CDR3 contains 15 residues. CDR3 sequence: CASSPSGPLNQPQHF. DNA for the CDR3: TGTGCCAGCAGCCCCTCTGGTCCACTTAATCAGCCCCAGCATTTT.

In this sample, this clonotype turned up a few times. The rearrangement links TRBV28 to TRBJ2-5; D gene unclear. TRBJ2-7 matches the DNA end more closely, so the J call is doubtful. CDR1 and CDR2 (germline): MDHEN, SYDVKM. CDR3 length equals 16 residues. CDR3 DNA: TGTGCCAGCAGTTTAGATTGGCGAAAAAATTCCTACGAGCAGTACTTC. Amino acid sequence: CASSLDWRKNSYEQYF.

This clonotype came up a few times. The CDR3 loop reads CSVRHNEKLFF. The CDR3 DNA is TGCAGCGTGAGACATAATGAAAAACTGTTTTTT. This chain connects TRBV29-1 to TRBJ1-4; D not resolved. Germline V lookup: CDR1 SQVTM, CDR2 ANQGSEA. This CDR3 has 11 residues. Trimming left V 6 bases short and J 4 bases short, with 6 bases between. Combining the CDR3 with reference TRBV29-1 and TRBJ1-4 gives the whole variable domain SAVISQKPSRDICQRGTSLTIQCQVDSQVTMMFWYRQQPGQSLTLIATANQGSEATYESGFVIDKFPISRPNLTFSTLTVSNMSPEDSSIYLCSVRHNEKLFFGSGTQLSVL.

The chain is built from TRBV7-9 and TRBJ2-7, with 9 nucleotides matching TRBD1. Germline V gives CDR1 SEHNR, CDR2 FQNEAQ (reference sequence). The trim removed 4 bases at V and 6 bases at J, leaving 10 bases unmatched. The CDR3 is made up of 15 amino acids. The CDR3 protein is CASSSTWDRAREQYF. As DNA, the CDR3 is TGTGCCAGCAGCTCCACTTGGGACAGGGCGCGCGAGCAGTACTTC.

The CDR3 nucleotides read TGTGCCAGCAGTTTTGGACACGAGAGGGTAGATACGCAGTATTTT. This gives the protein CASSFGHERVDTQYF. The rearrangement links TRBV12-3 or TRBV12-4 to TRBJ2-3, with D perhaps TRBD1 or TRBD2 (5 bases each). Trimming removed 3 bases from V and 5 bases from J, with 15 bases in between. The CDR3 sequence is 15 residues long.

V usage is TRBV5-6 and J usage is TRBJ2-3; a weak D match, TRBD2 (6 bases). Germline CDR1 reads SGHDT; CDR2 reads YYEEEE. This CDR3 comprises 16 residues. V was trimmed by 1 base and J by 2 bases, leaving 14 bases between them. The CDR3 region is CASSLLLAALTDTQYF. The CDR3 bases are TGTGCCAGCAGCTTGTTATTAGCGGCCCTCACAGATACGCAGTATTTT.

The V call is TRBV3-1, the J call TRBJ2-7; perhaps D is TRBD1 or TRBD2 (5 bases each). Germline V gene sequence: CDR1 LGHDT, CDR2 YNNKEL (reference sequence). The CDR3 runs to 15 residues. V lost 2 bases, J lost 7 bases, and 18 bases lay in between. CDR3 nucleotide sequence: TGTGCCAGCAGCCAAAGTGTGGGGACCCCGGGGGAGCAGTACTTC. Translating it yields CASSQSVGTPGEQYF.

Only a few counts were recorded for this clonotype. The chain combines TRBV6-6 with TRBJ1-2, with 8 bases matching TRBD1. Trimming cost V 6 bases and J 8 bases; bases outside gene matches: 11. The germline V gene has CDR1 MNHNY and CDR2 SVGAGI (reference sequence). The CDR3 covers 14 residues. The CDR3 region has the DNA TGTGCCAGCAGCAACAGACAGGGGAGGGGCGGCTACACCTTC. Translating gives CASSNRQGRGGYTF.

A few counts support this clonotype. The chain carries TRBV4-2 and TRBJ2-5, with a possible D match to TRBD2 (6 bases). CDR3 length: 14 residues. CDR1 and CDR2 (germline): LGHNA, YNFKEQ. Trimming took 1 base from V and 2 from J, leaving 8 bases between them. The CDR3 bases are TGTGCCAGCAGCCAAGGGACTAATCAAGAGACCCAGTACTTC. It encodes CASSQGTNQETQYF.

This chain uses TRBV9 with TRBJ2-5; TRBD2 matches 8 bases. After removal of 2 bases from V and 4 bases from J, the junction contained 10 bases not matched to a gene. CDR3 size: 16 residues. The V gene's germline CDR1 is SGDLS and CDR2 YYNGEE. CDR3 sequence: CASSVTSGWGGETQYF. The CDR3 DNA is TGTGCCAGCAGCGTCACTAGCGGTTGGGGAGGAGAGACCCAGTACTTC.